This T cell receptor (beta chain) emerged from a study of CD8 T cell repertoires and HIV-1 epitope variants. Assay used: immunoSEQ multiplex PCR; TCRdb lists only in-frame clones, some missing. Altogether some 6,800 clones are present, around two thirds being singletons, with the ten largest covering around two fifths. This clone has a handful of counts. Its antigen is still unknown. This TCR came from a male donor with HIV. Source material: cultured CD8+ T cells derived from PBMCs.

The CDR3: CASSYSSGWNQPQHF. CDR3 nucleotides: TGTGCCAGCAGTTACTCATCAGGGTGGAATCAGCCCCAGCATTTT. This chain links TRBV6-5 with TRBJ1-5; D perhaps matches TRBD1 (5 bases). V was trimmed by 0 bases and J by 4 bases, leaving 10 bases between them. CDR1 MNHEY and CDR2 SVGAGI come from the germline V gene. This CDR3 is 15 amino acids long.